The clone carrying this T cell receptor beta chain came up many times. The antigen remains unidentified. CDR1 and CDR2 (germline): SGHTA, FQGTGA. The ends were cut back, 6 bases at V and 7 bases at J, with 10 bases in the middle. The CDR3 length is 12 residues. This sample was included in a study of glioma-infiltrating T cells. Study-level findings and limits: Very few CDR3 sequences were shared between tissue and blood. Non-neoplastic patients had below-expected tissue-blood divergence, while all gliomas exceeded expectation.

Amplification of TCR alpha and beta CDR3 regions from RNA used iRepertoire nested multiplex PCR. MiXCR, applied by TCRdb to the multiplex PCR reads, yields one record per CDR3 protein. The sample yields 90,000 to 100,000 distinct CDR3 sequences, roughly 37% seen once. The sequenced material came from glioma tissue, nonneoplastic brain tissue, or PBMCs (not recorded which). This chain uses TRBV7-3 with TRBJ2-1; D ambiguous. The TCR originated in a human donor with low-grade glioma or glioblastoma, undergoing nonglioma brain surgery, or in good health (not recorded which). The CDR3 region is CASRSMGNEQFF. The CDR3, as DNA: TGTGCCAGCAGATCAATGGGAAATGAGCAGTTCTTC.